The table lists the clone carrying this T cell receptor beta chain with a few counts. Its antigen is unidentified. These data are taken from a study of molecular identifiers for immune sequencing clone quantification. The bulk TCR libraries were made with methods described before and with listed TCR primers. MiXCR, applied by TCRdb to the PCR reads, yields one record per CDR3 protein. The data show over 600,000 distinct CDR3 sequences, with less than 20% seen just once and under 0.95% held by the top ten. General study results and limits: Clones that had above 20 RNA copies took up over 99% of effector molecules but under 1% in naive cells.

The germline CDR1 and CDR2 sequences are SGHKS and YYEKEE (reference sequence). The CDR3 extends over 14 amino acids. Trimming shortened V by 4 bases and J by 7 bases, and 14 bases separated the two germline ends. Source material for naive CD8 libraries was about 19,000 to 1,000,000 sorted cells, with 10%, 30% or 50% RNA. Naive CD8 T cells, phenotype CD8+CD4-CCR7+CD45RA+, were sorted. The source material was naive CD8+ T cells from blood, with Jurkat cell RNA spiked in. Subset defined: FACS-sorted CD8+CD4-CCR7+CD45RA+ naive T cells. The source is a human donor in good health. Some libraries in this study had Jurkat cell RNA spiked in. The chain couples TRBV5-5 to TRBJ2-2; D is perhaps TRBD1 (6 bases). The CDR3 spells CASSDPGHYGELFF. In nucleotides, the CDR3 is TGTGCCAGCAGCGACCCGGGACATTACGGGGAGCTGTTTTTT. Using reference TRBV5-5 and TRBJ2-2 for the parts outside the CDR3, the full variable domain is DAGVTQSPTHLIKTRGQQVTLRCSPISGHKSVSWYQQVLGQGPQFIFQYYEKEERGRGNFPDRFSARQFPNYSSELNVNALLLGDSALYLCASSDPGHYGELFFGEGSRLTVL.